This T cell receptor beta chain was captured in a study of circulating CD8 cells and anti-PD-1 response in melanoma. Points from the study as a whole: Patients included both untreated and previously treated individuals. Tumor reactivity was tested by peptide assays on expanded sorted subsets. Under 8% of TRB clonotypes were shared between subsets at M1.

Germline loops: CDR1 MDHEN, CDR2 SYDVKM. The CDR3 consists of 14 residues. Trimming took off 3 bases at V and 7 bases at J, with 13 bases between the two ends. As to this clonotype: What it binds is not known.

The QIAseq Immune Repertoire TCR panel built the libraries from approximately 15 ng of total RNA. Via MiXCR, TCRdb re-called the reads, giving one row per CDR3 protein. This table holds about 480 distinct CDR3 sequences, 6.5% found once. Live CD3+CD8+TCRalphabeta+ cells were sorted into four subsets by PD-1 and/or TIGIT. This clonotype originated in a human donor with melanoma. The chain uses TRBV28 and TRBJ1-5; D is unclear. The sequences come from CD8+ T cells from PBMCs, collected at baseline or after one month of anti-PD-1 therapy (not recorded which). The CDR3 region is CASSFFEEQQPQHF. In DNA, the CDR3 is TGTGCCAGCAGTTTTTTCGAGGAACAGCAGCCCCAGCATTTT. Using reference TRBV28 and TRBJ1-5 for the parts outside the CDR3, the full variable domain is DVKVTQSSRYLVKRTGEKVFLECVQDMDHENMFWYRQDPGLGLRLIYFSYDVKMKEKGDIPEGYSVSREKKERFSLILESASTNQTSMYLCASSFFEEQQPQHFGDGTRLSIL.